The rows below give T cell receptor beta chains drawn from one sample of a study of identical twins. Each CDR3 protein is one row after TCRdb ran MiXCR on the 5' RACE reads. Of 400,000 to 650,000 distinct CDR3 sequences in the sample, approximately 22% were seen once. Another study also made use of these data, one on T cells expressing NK-cell markers.

The sample comprised CD4+ T cells sorted from blood. These receptors were taken from a woman in her late teens or twenties in good health. Both conserved end residues are part of each CDR3. Fields, in order: V gene, CDR3 protein.

TRBV10-1 CASSEWGYNEQFF
TRBV2 CASSDRLSEQYF
TRBV12-3/TRBV12-4 CASSGARDRAYTF
TRBV3-1 CASSQYRTGEYEQYF
TRBV6-2/TRBV6-3 CATERGVNEQFF
TRBV12-3/TRBV12-4 CASDSTGSGEETQYF
TRBV12-3/TRBV12-4 CASSLLRQFGTDTQYF
TRBV10-3 CAISESEVHEQYF
TRBV29-1 CSVGGTGAYEQYF
TRBV11-1 CASSFMGRTGGEQYF
TRBV27 CASSPSGRAREQYF
TRBV25-1 CASSTPGLAGLSSYNEQFF
TRBV20-1 CSVLSASTDTQYF
TRBV5-1 CASSFPLDSYNEQFF
TRBV6-5 CASSYGGGRVSGERFF
TRBV20-1 CSAKGTGTGNWNIQYF
TRBV20-1 CSASGQAFNEQFF